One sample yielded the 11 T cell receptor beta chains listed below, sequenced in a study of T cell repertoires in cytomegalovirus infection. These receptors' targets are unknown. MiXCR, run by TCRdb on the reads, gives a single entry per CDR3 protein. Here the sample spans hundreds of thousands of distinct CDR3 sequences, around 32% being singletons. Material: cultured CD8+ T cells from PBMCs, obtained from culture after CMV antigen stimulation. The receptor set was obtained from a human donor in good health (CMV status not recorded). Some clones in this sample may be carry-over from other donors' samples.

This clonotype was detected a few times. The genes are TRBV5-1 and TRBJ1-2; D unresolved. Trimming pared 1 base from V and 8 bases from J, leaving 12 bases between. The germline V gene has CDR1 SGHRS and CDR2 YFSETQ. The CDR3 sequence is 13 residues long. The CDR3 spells CASSLIAGRGYTF. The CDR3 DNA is TGCGCCAGCAGCTTGATTGCGGGTCGGGGCTACACCTTC.

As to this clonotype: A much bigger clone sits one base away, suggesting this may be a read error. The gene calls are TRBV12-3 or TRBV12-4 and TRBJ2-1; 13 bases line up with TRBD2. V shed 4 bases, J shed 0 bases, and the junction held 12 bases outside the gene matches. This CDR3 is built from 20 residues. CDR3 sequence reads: CASSSLPGTSGVCSYNEQFF. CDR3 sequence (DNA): TGTGCCAGCAGTTCTCTCCCCGGGACTAGCGGGGTATGCTCCTACAATGAGCAGTTCTTC.

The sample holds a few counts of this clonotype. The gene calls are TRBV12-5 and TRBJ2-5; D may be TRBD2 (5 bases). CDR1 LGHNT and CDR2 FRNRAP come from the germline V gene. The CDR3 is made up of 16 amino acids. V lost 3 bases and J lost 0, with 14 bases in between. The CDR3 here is CASGFSRDYYQETQYF. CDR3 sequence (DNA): TGTGCTAGTGGTTTCTCCCGGGATTACTACCAAGAGACCCAGTACTTC.

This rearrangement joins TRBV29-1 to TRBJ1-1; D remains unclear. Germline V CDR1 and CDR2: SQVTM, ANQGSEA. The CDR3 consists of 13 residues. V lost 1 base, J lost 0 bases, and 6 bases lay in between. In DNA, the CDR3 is TGCAGCGTTGAAGTGGATTTGAACACTGAAGCTTTCTTT. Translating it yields CSVEVDLNTEAFF.

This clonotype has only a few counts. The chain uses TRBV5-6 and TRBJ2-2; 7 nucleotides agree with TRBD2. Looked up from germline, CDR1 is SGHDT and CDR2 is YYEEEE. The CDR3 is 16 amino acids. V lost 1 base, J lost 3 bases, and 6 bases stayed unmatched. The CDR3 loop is CASSLKMLADTGELFF. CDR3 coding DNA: TGTGCCAGCAGCTTGAAGATGCTAGCGGACACCGGGGAGCTGTTTTTT.

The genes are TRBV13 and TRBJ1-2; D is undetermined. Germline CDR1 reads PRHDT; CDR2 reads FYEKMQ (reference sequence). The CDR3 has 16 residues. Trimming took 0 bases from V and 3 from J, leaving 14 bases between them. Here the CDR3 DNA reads TGTGCCAGCAGCTTAGGCCTCGGCAGGCCGTACTATGGCTACACCTTC. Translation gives CASSLGLGRPYYGYTF.

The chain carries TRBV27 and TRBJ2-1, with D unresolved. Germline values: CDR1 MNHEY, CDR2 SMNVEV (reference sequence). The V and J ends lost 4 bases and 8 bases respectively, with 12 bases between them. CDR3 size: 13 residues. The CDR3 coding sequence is TGTGCCAGCAGTTATGACGCCTTCTATGAGCAGTTCTTC. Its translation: CASSYDAFYEQFF.

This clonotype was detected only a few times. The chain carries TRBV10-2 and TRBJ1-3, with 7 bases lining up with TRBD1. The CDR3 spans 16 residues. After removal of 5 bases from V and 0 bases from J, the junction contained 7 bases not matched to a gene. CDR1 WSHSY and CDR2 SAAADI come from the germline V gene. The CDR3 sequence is CASSSGTDFSGNTIYF. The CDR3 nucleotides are TGCGCCAGCAGTTCCGGGACAGATTTCTCTGGAAACACCATATATTTT.

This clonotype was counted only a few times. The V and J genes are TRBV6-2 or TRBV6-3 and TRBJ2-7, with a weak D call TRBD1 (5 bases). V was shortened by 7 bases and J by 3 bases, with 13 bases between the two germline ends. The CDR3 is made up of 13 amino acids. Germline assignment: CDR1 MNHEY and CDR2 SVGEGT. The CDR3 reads CASKMAGNYEQYV. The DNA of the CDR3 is TGTGCCAGCAAAATGGCAGGGAACTACGAGCAGTACGTC.

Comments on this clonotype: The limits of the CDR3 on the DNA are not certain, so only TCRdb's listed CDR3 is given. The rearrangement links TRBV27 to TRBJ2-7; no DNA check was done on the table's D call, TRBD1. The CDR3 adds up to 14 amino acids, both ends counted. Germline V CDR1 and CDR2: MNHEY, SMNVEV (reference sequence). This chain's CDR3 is CASSFGTGAYEHYF.

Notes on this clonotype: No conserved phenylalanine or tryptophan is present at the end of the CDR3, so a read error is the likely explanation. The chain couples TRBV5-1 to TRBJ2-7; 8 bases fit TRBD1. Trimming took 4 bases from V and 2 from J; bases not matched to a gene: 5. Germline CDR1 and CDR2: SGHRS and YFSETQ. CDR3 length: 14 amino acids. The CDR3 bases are TGCGCCAGCAGCAGGGGACAGGAGCCCTACGAGCAGTACATC. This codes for CASSRGQEPYEQYI.